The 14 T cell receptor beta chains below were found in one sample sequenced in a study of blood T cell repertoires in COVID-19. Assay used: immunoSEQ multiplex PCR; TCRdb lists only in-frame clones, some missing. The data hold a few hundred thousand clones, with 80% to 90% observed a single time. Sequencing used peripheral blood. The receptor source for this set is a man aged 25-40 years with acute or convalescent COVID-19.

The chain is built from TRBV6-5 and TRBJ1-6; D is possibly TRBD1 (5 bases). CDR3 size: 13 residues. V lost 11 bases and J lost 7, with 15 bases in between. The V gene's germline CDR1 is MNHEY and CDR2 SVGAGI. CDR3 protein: CAGLATVNSPLHF. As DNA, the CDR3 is TGTGCCGGTCTGGCGACAGTGAATTCACCCCTCCACTTT.

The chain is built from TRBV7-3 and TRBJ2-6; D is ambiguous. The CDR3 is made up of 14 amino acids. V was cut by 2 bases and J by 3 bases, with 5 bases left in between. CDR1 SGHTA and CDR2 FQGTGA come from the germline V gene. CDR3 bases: TGTGCCAGCAGCTTATCCAATGGGGCCAACGTCCTGACTTTC. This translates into CASSLSNGANVLTF.

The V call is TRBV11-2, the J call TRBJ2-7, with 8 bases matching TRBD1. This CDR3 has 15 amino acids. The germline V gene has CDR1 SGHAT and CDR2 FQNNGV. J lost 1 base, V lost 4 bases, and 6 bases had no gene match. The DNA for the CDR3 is TGTGCCAGCAGCTCACAGGGGGGTGTATCCTACGAGCAGTACTTC. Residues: CASSSQGGVSYEQYF.

CDR3 DNA: TGTGCCTGGAATGCTGGGACGGGGGTTGAAGCTTTCTTT. It is translated as CAWNAGTGVEAFF. The V gene is TRBV30, the J gene TRBJ1-1; possible D gene TRBD1, 5 bases. Trimming took 4 bases from V and 7 from J, leaving 16 bases between them. The CDR3 is 13 amino acids. From germline, CDR1 is GTSNPN and CDR2 SVGIG (reference sequence).

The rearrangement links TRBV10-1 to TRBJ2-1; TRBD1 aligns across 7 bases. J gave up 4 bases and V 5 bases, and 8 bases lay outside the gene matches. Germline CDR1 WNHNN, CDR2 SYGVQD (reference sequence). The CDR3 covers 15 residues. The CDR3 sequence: CASSPDRVAYNEQFF. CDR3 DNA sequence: TGCGCCAGCAGTCCCGACAGGGTAGCATACAATGAGCAGTTCTTC.

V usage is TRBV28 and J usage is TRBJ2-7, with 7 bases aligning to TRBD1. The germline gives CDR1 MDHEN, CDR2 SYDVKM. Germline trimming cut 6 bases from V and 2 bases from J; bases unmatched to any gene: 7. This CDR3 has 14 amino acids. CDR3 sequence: CASRSTGATYEQYF. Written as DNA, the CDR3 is TGTGCCAGCAGGAGCACAGGGGCCACCTACGAGCAGTACTTC.

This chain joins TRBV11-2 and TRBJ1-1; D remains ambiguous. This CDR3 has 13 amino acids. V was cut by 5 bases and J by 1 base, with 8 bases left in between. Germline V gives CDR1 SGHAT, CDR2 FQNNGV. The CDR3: CASSTGENTEAFF. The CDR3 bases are TGTGCCAGCAGCACGGGAGAGAACACTGAAGCTTTCTTT. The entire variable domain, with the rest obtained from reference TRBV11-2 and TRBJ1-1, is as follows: EAGVAQSPRYKIIEKRQSVAFWCNPISGHATLYWYQQILGQGPKLLIQFQNNGVVDDSQLPKDRFSAERLKGVDSTLKIQPAKLEDSAVYLCASSTGENTEAFFGQGTRLTVV.

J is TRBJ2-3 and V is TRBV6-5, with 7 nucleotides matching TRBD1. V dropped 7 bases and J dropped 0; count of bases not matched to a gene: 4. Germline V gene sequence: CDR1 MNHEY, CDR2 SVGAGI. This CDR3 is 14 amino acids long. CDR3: CASTPGQSTDTQYF. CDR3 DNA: TGTGCCAGCACTCCGGGACAGAGCACAGATACGCAGTATTTT.

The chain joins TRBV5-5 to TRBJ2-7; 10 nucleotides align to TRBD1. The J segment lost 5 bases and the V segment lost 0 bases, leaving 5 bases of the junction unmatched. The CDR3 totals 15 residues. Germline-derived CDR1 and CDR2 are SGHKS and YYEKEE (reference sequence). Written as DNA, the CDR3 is TGTGCCAGCAGCTTGGGTGACAGGGGGCGCGACGAGCAGTACTTC. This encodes CASSLGDRGRDEQYF.

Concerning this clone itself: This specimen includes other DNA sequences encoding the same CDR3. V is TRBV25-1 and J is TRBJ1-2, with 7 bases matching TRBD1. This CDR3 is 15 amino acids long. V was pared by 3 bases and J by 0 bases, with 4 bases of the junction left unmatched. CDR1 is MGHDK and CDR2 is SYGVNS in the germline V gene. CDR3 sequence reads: CASSDPGTANYGYTF. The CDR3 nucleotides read TGTGCCAGCAGTGACCCCGGGACAGCTAACTATGGCTACACCTTC.

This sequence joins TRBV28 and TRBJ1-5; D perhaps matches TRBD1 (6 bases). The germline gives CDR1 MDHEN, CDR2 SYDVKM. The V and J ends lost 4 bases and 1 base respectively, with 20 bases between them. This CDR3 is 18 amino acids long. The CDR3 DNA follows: TGTGCCAGCAGTTCATTGGGGGCGATGGGTAGGAGCAATCAGCCCCAGCATTTT. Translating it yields CASSSLGAMGRSNQPQHF.

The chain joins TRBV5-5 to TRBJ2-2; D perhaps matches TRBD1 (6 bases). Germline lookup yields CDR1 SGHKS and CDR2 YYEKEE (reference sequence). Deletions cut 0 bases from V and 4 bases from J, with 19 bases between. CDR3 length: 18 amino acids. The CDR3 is CASSLASRTDQITGELFF. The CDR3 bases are TGTGCCAGCAGCTTGGCCTCCCGGACAGACCAAATCACCGGGGAGCTGTTTTTT.

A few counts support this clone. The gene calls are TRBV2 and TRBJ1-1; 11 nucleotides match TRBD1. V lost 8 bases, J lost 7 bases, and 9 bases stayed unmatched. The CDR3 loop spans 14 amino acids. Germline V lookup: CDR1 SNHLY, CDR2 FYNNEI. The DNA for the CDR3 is TGTGCCAGCGGTCGGACAGGGGGCTCAAATGAAGCTTTCTTT. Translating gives CASGRTGGSNEAFF.

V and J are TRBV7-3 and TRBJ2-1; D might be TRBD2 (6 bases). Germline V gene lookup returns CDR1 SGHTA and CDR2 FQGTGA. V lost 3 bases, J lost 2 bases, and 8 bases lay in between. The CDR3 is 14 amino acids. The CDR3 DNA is TGTGCCAGCAGCTTGGCGGGACCCTACAATGAGCAGTTCTTC. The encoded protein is CASSLAGPYNEQFF.